One T cell receptor beta chain is described in this entry. Its target is not known. This specimen belongs to a study of monozygotic twins with inflammatory bowel disease. General study results and limits: Repertoire similarity did not differ between concordant and discordant twins, perhaps due to limited power.

Germline CDR1 is MNHEY and CDR2 is SMNVEV (reference sequence). The CDR3 covers 14 residues. Researchers used roughly 3.5 ug of total RNA for each TCR library. Reanalyzing the 5' RACE reads, TCRdb keeps one entry per CDR3 protein, without DNA. The table counts approximately 380,000 distinct CDR3 sequences; roughly 2.6% lies in the top ten. This clonotype was sampled from a human donor with ulcerative colitis or Crohn's disease, or a healthy co-twin of an affected twin (not recorded which). V usage is TRBV27 and J usage is TRBJ2-7; TCRdb's D call of TRBD2 is untestable without DNA. Sample: blood. CDR3 region: CASSSGLAGYEQYF.